Below are 22 T cell receptor beta chains sequenced from a single sample in a study of PD-1 blockade in classical Hodgkin lymphoma (dated by TCRdb to about 2020). What this sample's time point label stands for: newly diagnosed, previously untreated cHL patient sample. The method behind the library was the immunoSEQ multiplex PCR assay. The table comes from immuneACCESS by way of TCRdb, which keeps in-frame sequences with V and J called. Part of the clones is missing from these tables; in studies checked, under half for an unresolved V gene and the rest for unknown reasons. The sample contains roughly 77,000 clones, approximately 93% of them found a single time. The leading ten clones occupy roughly 2.7% of the sample. The specimen was peripheral blood mononuclear cells (PBMCs). These receptors all stem from a human donor with classical Hodgkin lymphoma.

The chain employs TRBV30 and TRBJ2-7; 10 positions match TRBD2. V lost 4 bases, J lost 7 bases, and 10 bases stayed unmatched. Germline values: CDR1 GTSNPN, CDR2 SVGIG (reference sequence). CDR3 length: 14 residues. The CDR3 DNA is TGTGCCTGGACTCGAGGGACTAGCGAGGGTGAGCAGTACTTC. As protein: CAWTRGTSEGEQYF.

The V call is TRBV13, the J call TRBJ2-3; TRBD2 matches 15 bases. V lost 5 bases, J lost 2 bases, and 11 bases stayed unmatched. Germline assignment: CDR1 PRHDT and CDR2 FYEKMQ (reference sequence). The CDR3 is 19 residues long. For the CDR3, the DNA is TGTGCCAGCAGCCGCCCAATTGGGACTAGCGGGGGGTACACAGATACGCAGTATTTT. It is translated as CASSRPIGTSGGYTDTQYF. Looking up the rest from reference TRBV13 and TRBJ2-3 gives the full variable domain: AAGVIQSPRHLIKEKRETATLKCYPIPRHDTVYWYQQGPGQDPQFLISFYEKMQSDKGSIPDRFSAQQFSDYHSELNMSSLELGDSALYFCASSRPIGTSGGYTDTQYFGPGTRLTVL.

This chain uses TRBV28 with TRBJ1-1, with D unclear. This CDR3 spans 13 amino acids. V lost 7 bases, J lost 0 bases, and 9 bases lay in between. Per the germline V gene, CDR1 is MDHEN and CDR2 is SYDVKM. CDR3 region: CASTHPLNTEAFF. The CDR3 coding sequence is TGTGCCAGCACCCACCCTTTGAACACTGAAGCTTTCTTT.

The chain employs TRBV29-1 and TRBJ2-6, with TRBD1 matching over 8 bases. V was pared by 5 bases and J by 0 bases, with 3 bases of the junction left unmatched. Germline loops: CDR1 SQVTM, CDR2 ANQGSEA. This CDR3 comprises 15 residues. CDR3 in amino acids: CSVRTGTSGANVLTF. DNA for the CDR3: TGCAGCGTTAGGACAGGGACCTCTGGGGCCAACGTCCTGACTTTC.

V gene TRBV7-2 combines with J gene TRBJ2-7; 10 bases agree with TRBD2. J was trimmed by 6 bases and V by 5 bases; bases with no gene match: 4. The CDR3 length is 13 residues. Germline values: CDR1 SGHTA, CDR2 FQGNSA. The CDR3 sequence: CASSAGTSVEQYF. DNA of the CDR3: TGTGCCAGCAGCGCCGGGACTAGCGTCGAGCAGTACTTC.

This chain links TRBV28 with TRBJ1-5; 7 positions match TRBD1. V trimming: 7 bases; J trimming: 2 bases; junction bases outside the gene matches: 8. Germline V gene sequence: CDR1 MDHEN, CDR2 SYDVKM. The CDR3 contains 15 residues. In DNA form, the CDR3 reads TGTGCCAGCACCTCGGAGGGGGCGGGCAATCAGCCCCAGCATTTT. Protein sequence: CASTSEGAGNQPQHF.

The V call is TRBV5-1, the J call TRBJ2-5; no definite D call. V gave up 0 bases and J gave up 5 bases, with 11 bases separating them. The germline gives CDR1 SGHRS, CDR2 YFSETQ. The CDR3 has 14 residues. As DNA, the CDR3 is TGCGCCAGCAGCTTGGAATACCTAGTGGAGACCCAGTACTTC. Translating it yields CASSLEYLVETQYF.

CDR3: CASSFGQGVYGYTF. DNA for the CDR3: TGTGCCAGCAGCTTTGGACAGGGCGTCTATGGCTACACCTTC. The genes are TRBV7-9 and TRBJ1-2; TRBD1 aligns across 8 bases. J gave up 4 bases and V 3 bases, and 4 bases lay outside the gene matches. CDR3 length: 14 residues. CDR1 SEHNR and CDR2 FQNEAQ come from the germline V gene (reference sequence). Combining the CDR3 with reference TRBV7-9 and TRBJ1-2 gives the whole variable domain DTGVSQNPRHKITKRGQNVTFRCDPISEHNRLYWYRQTLGQGPEFLTYFQNEAQLEKSRLLSDRFSAERPKGSFSTLEIQRTEQGDSAMYLCASSFGQGVYGYTFGSGTRLTVV.

The chain combines TRBV6-1 with TRBJ1-2; 7 bases match TRBD1. Germline CDR1 reads MNHNS; CDR2 reads SASEGT. The CDR3 sequence is 14 residues long. Here the CDR3 DNA reads TGTGCAGGTAAAGTGGGGACAGCGGAGACTGGCTACACCTTC. Its protein product is CAGKVGTAETGYTF.

The chain combines TRBV5-1 with TRBJ1-2, with D possibly being TRBD1 (6 bases). Between the trimmed V and J ends, which lost 5 bases and 6 bases, there was a span of 14 bases. CDR3 length: 13 residues. CDR1 and CDR2 from the germline V gene are SGHRS and YFSETQ. The CDR3 DNA reads TGCGCCAGCAGGGAACAGGGTCAGGATGGCTACACCTTC. Encoded protein: CASREQGQDGYTF. The variable domain in full, with the rest retrieved from reference TRBV5-1 and TRBJ1-2, is KAGVTQTPRYLIKTRGQQVTLSCSPISGHRSVSWYQQTPGQGLQFLFEYFSETQRNKGNFPGRFSGRQFSNSRSEMNVSTLELGDSALYLCASREQGQDGYTFGSGTRLTVV.

CDR3 region: CASSPGNPGPNTEAFF. DNA of the CDR3: TGTGCCAGCAGCCCCGGTAATCCAGGGCCTAACACTGAAGCTTTCTTT. The gene calls are TRBV7-2 and TRBJ1-1; weak D call: TRBD1 (5 bases). The CDR3 totals 16 residues. V lost 5 bases to trimming and J lost 2 bases, with 18 bases between them. The V gene's germline CDR1 is SGHTA and CDR2 FQGNSA.

This chain joins TRBV7-9 and TRBJ2-5, with TRBD1 identical over 9 bases. The germline CDR1 and CDR2 sequences are SEHNR and FQNEAQ (reference sequence). V dropped 5 bases and J dropped 4; count of bases not matched to a gene: 5. The CDR3 contains 14 residues. CDR3 nucleotide sequence: TGTGCCAGCAGCCCGGGACAGGGCGGAGAGACCCAGTACTTC. This translates into CASSPGQGGETQYF. Supplemented by reference TRBV7-9 and TRBJ2-5, the full variable domain reads DTGVSQNPRHKITKRGQNVTFRCDPISEHNRLYWYRQTLGQGPEFLTYFQNEAQLEKSRLLSDRFSAERPKGSFSTLEIQRTEQGDSAMYLCASSPGQGGETQYFGPGTRLLVL.

V gene TRBV7-7 combines with J gene TRBJ1-3; 8 bases agree with TRBD1. The germline V gene has CDR1 SSHAT and CDR2 FNYEAQ (reference sequence). The CDR3 length is 14 residues. V lost 4 bases and J lost 4; bases outside the gene matches: 3. The CDR3 DNA reads as TGTGCCAGCAGCTCCGGGACAGGAGGAAACACCATATATTTT. It translates to CASSSGTGGNTIYF.

This clone was seen more than once but under ten times. J is TRBJ1-2 and V is TRBV5-1; D may be TRBD1 (6 bases). Trimming removed 0 bases at V and 8 bases at J, with 14 bases between. Germline CDR1 is SGHRS and CDR2 is YFSETQ. CDR3 length: 14 amino acids. CDR3 loop: CASSLVQWDTGYTF. The CDR3 nucleotides are TGCGCCAGCAGCTTGGTCCAATGGGACACAGGCTACACCTTC.

The chain combines TRBV4-1 with TRBJ1-1; D is undetermined. CDR1 and CDR2 (germline): MGHRA, YSYEKL. The CDR3 totals 13 residues. V dropped 5 bases and J dropped 0 bases, with 7 bases sitting between them. CDR3 sequence: CASSAILNTEAFF. The DNA for the CDR3 is TGCGCCAGCAGCGCTATACTGAACACTGAAGCTTTCTTT.

This chain connects TRBV10-3 to TRBJ2-7, with a weak D call TRBD2 (5 bases). The V and J ends lost 4 bases and 4 bases respectively, with 11 bases between them. CDR1 ENHRY and CDR2 SYGVKD come from the germline V gene. The CDR3 has 13 amino acids. For the CDR3, the DNA is TGTGCCATCAGTGGAGGGTTACTTTACGAGCAGTACTTC. Translation gives CAISGGLLYEQYF.

This clone was counted a single time. The chain is built from TRBV7-8 and TRBJ2-5; D possibly corresponds to TRBD1 (7 bases). The germline V and J ends were trimmed by 3 bases and 5 bases, with 10 bases remaining between them. Looked up from germline, CDR1 is SGHVS and CDR2 is FQNEAQ. The CDR3 loop spans 13 amino acids. CDR3 coding DNA: TGTGCCAGCAGCTTCAGGGGGGAGGAGACCCAGTACTTC. It is translated as CASSFRGEETQYF.

The sample holds one count of this clone. The chain is built from TRBV5-4 and TRBJ2-5, with TRBD2 matching 10 bases. Trimming removed 3 bases from V and 4 bases from J; junction bases left unmatched: 12. This CDR3 has 17 amino acids. CDR1 SGHNT and CDR2 YYREEE come from the germline V gene (reference sequence). CDR3 region: CASSSRSASGGAETQYF. DNA of the CDR3: TGTGCCAGCAGCTCGAGGTCGGCTAGCGGGGGTGCAGAGACCCAGTACTTC.

The J gene is TRBJ2-1, the V gene TRBV13; D not resolved. The germline CDR1 and CDR2 sequences are PRHDT and FYEKMQ (reference sequence). CDR3 length equals 15 residues. Trimming pared 5 bases from V and 0 bases from J, leaving 11 bases between. The CDR3 nucleotides read TGTGCCAGCAGCCACCGACTCCTCTCCTACAATGAGCAGTTCTTC. Encoded protein: CASSHRLLSYNEQFF.

This chain's CDR3 is CASSLTGYSYEQYF. For the CDR3, the DNA is TGCGCCAGCAGCCTTACAGGGTACTCCTACGAGCAGTACTTC. This rearrangement joins TRBV5-1 to TRBJ2-7; possible D gene TRBD1, 6 bases. CDR3 size: 14 residues. V lost 4 bases, J lost 0 bases, and 11 bases lay in between. Germline lookup yields CDR1 SGHRS and CDR2 YFSETQ.

V and J are TRBV9 and TRBJ1-4; D is perhaps TRBD1 (6 bases). V was trimmed by 0 bases and J by 8 bases, leaving 17 bases between them. There are 16 residues in the CDR3. CDR1 and CDR2 (germline): SGDLS, YYNGEE. Here the CDR3 reads CASSVGMSGVEEKLFF. The CDR3 region has the DNA TGTGCCAGCAGCGTAGGAATGTCAGGGGTGGAGGAAAAACTGTTTTTT.

The rearrangement joins TRBV11-2 to TRBJ2-3, with D perhaps being TRBD1 or TRBD2 (5 bases each). Germline V CDR1 and CDR2: SGHAT, FQNNGV. This CDR3 is built from 16 residues. Trimming took off 3 bases at V and 0 bases at J, with 13 bases between the two ends. The DNA of the CDR3 is TGTGCCAGCAGCTTGGGGACGGGTTCTAGCACAGATACGCAGTATTTT. This sequence encodes CASSLGTGSSTDTQYF.